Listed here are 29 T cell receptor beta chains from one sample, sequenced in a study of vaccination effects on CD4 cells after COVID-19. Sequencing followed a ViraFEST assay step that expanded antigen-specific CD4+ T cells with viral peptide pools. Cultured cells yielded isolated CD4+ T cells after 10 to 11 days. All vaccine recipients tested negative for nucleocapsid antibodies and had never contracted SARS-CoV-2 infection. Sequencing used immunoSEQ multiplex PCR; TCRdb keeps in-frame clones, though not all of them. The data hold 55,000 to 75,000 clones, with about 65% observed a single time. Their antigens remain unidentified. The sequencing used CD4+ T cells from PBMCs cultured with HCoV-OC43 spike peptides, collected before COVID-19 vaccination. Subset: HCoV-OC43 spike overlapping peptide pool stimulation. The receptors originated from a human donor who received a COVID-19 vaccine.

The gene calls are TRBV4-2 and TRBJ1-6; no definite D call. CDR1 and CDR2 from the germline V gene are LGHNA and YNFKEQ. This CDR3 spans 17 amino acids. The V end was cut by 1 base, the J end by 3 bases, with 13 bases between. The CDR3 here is CASSQAEEVSYNSPLHF. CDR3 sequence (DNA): TGTGCCAGCAGCCAAGCCGAAGAGGTCAGCTATAATTCACCCCTCCACTTT.

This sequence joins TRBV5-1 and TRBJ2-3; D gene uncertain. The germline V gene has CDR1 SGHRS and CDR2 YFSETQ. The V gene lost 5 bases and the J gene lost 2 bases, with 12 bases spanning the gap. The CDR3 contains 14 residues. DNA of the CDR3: TGCGCCAGCAGACGTCAGGAAAACACAGATACGCAGTATTTT. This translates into CASRRQENTDTQYF.

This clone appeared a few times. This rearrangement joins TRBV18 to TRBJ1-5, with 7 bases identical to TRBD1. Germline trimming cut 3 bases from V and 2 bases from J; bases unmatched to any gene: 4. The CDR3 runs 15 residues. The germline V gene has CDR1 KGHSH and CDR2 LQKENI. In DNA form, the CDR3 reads TGTGCCAGCTCACCGACAGGGCATGGCAATCAGCCCCAGCATTTT. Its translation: CASSPTGHGNQPQHF.

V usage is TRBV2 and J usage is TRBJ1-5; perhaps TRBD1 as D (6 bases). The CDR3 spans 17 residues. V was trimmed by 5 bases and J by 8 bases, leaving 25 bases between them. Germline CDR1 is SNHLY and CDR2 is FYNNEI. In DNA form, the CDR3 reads TGTGCCAGCAGTCTTTTTTTTATGGTACAGGGTCTGGAGCCCCAGCATTTT. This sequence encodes CASSLFFMVQGLEPQHF.

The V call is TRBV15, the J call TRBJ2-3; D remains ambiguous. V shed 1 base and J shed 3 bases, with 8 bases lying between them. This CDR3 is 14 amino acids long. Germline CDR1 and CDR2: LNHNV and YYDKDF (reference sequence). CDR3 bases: TGTGCCACCAGCAGAGCATTCCAAACAGATACGCAGTATTTT. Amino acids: CATSRAFQTDTQYF.

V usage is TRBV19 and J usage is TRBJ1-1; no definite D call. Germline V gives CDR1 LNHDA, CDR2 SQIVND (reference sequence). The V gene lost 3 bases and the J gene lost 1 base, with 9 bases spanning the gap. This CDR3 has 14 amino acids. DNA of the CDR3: TGTGCCAGTAGTATTTGGGCAACGAACACTGAAGCTTTCTTT. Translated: CASSIWATNTEAFF.

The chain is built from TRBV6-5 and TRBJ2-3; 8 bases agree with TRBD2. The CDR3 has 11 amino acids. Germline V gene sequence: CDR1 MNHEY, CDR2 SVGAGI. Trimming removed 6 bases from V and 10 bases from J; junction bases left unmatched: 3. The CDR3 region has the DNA TGTGCCAGCAGCTCCGGGAGGGCGCAGTATTTT. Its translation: CASSSGRAQYF.

CDR3 loop: CASRSWVENTEAFF. The DNA of the CDR3 is TGTGCCAGTAGGTCATGGGTGGAGAACACTGAAGCTTTCTTT. The V and J genes are TRBV19 and TRBJ1-1; D gene unclear. Trimming removed 6 bases from V and 1 base from J, with 12 bases in between. The CDR3 has 14 residues. CDR1 is LNHDA, CDR2 SQIVND, per germline (reference sequence).

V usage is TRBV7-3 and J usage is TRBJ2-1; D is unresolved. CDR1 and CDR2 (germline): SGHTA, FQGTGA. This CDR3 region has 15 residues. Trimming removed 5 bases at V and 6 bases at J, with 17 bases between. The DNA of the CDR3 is TGTGCCAGCAGCCTGAGCTACGGGCAACCCAATGAGCAGTTCTTC. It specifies CASSLSYGQPNEQFF.

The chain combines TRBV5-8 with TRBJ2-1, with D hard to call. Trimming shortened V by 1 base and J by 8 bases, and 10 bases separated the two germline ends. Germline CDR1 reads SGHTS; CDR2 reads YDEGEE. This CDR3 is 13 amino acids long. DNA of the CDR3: TGTGCCAGCAGCTTGTTGGGGAAGTATGAGCAGTTCTTC. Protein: CASSLLGKYEQFF.

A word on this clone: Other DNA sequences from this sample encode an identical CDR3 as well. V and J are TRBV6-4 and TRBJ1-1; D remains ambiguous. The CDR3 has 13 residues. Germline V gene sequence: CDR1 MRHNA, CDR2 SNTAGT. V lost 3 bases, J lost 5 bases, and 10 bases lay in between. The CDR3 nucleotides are TGTGCCAGCAGTGAAAAACAAGGGACTGAAGCTTTCTTT. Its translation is CASSEKQGTEAFF.

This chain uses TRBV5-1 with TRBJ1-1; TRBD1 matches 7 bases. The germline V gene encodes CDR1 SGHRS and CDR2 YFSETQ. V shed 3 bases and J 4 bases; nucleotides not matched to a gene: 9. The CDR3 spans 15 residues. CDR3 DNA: TGCGCCAGCAGCTACAATACAGGGGTCGTCACTGAAGCTTTCTTT. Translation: CASSYNTGVVTEAFF.

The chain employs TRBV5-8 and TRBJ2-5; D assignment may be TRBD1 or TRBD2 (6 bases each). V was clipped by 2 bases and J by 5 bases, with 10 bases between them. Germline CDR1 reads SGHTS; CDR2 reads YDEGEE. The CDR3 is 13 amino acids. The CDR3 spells CASSFNGGETQYF. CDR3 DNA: TGTGCCAGCAGCTTCAACGGGGGCGAGACCCAGTACTTC.

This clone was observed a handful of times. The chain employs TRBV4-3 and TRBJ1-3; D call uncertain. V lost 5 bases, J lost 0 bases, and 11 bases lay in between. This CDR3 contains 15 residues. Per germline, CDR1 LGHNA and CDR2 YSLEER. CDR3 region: CASSSSAASGNTIYF. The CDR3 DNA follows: TGCGCCAGCAGCTCATCAGCAGCCTCTGGAAACACCATATATTTT.

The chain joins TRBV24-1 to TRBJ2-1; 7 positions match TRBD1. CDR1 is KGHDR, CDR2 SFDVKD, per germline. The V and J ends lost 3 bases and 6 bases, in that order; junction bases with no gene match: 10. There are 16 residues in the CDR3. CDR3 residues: CATSDPGTAAGNEQFF. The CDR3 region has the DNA TGTGCCACCAGTGATCCCGGGACAGCCGCCGGCAATGAGCAGTTCTTC.

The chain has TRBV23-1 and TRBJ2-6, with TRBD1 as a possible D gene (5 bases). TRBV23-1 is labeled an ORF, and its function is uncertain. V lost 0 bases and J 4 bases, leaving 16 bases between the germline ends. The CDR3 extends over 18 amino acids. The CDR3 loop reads CASSQSGRSDSGANVLTF. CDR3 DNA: TGCGCCAGCAGTCAATCGGGGCGGAGCGACTCAGGGGCCAACGTCCTGACTTTC.

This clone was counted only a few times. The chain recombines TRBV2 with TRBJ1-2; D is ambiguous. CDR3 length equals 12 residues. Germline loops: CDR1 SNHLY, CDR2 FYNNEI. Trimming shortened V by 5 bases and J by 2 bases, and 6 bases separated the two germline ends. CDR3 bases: TGTGCCAGCAGTACGGACAACTATGGCTACACCTTC. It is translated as CASSTDNYGYTF.

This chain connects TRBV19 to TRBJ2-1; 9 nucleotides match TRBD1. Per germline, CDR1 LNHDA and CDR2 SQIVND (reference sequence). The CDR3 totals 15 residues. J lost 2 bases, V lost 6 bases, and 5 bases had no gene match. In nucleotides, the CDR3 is TGTGCCAGTAGAGACGGACAGGGGACCTACAATGAGCAGTTCTTC. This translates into CASRDGQGTYNEQFF.

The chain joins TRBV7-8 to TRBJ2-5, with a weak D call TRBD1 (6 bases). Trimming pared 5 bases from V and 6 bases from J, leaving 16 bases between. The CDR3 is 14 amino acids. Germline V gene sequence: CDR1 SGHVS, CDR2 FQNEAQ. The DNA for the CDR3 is TGTGCCAGCAGCCGCACGACAGGATCCCAGACCCAGTACTTC. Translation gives CASSRTTGSQTQYF. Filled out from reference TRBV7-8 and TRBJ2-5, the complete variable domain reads GAGVSQSPRYKVAKRGQDVALRCDPISGHVSLFWYQQALGQGPEFLTYFQNEAQLDKSGLPSDRFFAERPEGSVSTLKIQRTQQEDSAVYLCASSRTTGSQTQYFGPGTRLLVL.

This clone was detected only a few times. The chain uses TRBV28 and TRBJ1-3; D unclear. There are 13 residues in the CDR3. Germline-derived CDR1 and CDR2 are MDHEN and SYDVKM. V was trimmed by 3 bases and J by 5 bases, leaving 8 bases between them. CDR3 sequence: CASSLRQRNTIYF. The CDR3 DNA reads TGTGCCAGCAGTTTGCGGCAGAGAAACACCATATATTTT.

CDR3: CATSDDSNQPQHF. CDR3 coding DNA: TGTGCCACCAGTGACGACAGCAATCAGCCCCAGCATTTT. V is TRBV24-1 and J is TRBJ1-5; D gene ambiguous. V lost 4 bases and J lost 1, with 4 bases in between. Germline-derived CDR1 and CDR2 are KGHDR and SFDVKD. The CDR3 extends over 13 amino acids.

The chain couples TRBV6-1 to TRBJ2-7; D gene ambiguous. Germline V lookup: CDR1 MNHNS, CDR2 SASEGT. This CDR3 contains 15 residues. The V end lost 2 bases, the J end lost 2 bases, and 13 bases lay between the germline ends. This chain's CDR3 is CASSESVSRAYEQYV. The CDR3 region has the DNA TGTGCCAGCAGTGAATCAGTAAGTAGAGCCTACGAGCAGTACGTC.

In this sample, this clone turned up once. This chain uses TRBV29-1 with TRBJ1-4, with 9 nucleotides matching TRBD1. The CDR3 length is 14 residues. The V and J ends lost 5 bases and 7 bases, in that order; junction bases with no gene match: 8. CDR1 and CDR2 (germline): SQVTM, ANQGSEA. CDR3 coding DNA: TGCAGCGTTAAGTCGGGACAGGGAGGTGAAAAACTGTTTTTT. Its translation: CSVKSGQGGEKLFF.

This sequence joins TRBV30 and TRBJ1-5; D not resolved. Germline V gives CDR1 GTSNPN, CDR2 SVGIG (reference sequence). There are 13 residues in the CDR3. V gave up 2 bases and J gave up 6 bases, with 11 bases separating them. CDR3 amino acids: CAWSFQPSQPQHF. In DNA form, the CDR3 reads TGTGCCTGGAGTTTCCAGCCCTCTCAGCCCCAGCATTTT.

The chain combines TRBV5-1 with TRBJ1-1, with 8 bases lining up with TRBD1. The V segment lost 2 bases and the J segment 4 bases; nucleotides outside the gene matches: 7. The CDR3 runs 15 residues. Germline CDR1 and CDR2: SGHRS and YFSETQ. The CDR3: CASSLTTGTGTEAFF. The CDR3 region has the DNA TGCGCCAGCAGCTTAACTACAGGGACAGGCACTGAAGCTTTCTTT.

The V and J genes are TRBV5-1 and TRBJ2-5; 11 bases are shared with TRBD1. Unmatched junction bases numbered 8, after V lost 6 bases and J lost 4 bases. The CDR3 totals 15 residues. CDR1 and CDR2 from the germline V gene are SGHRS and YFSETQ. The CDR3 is CASTRGTGGTETQYF. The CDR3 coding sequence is TGCGCCAGCACCCGGGGGACAGGGGGGACAGAGACCCAGTACTTC.

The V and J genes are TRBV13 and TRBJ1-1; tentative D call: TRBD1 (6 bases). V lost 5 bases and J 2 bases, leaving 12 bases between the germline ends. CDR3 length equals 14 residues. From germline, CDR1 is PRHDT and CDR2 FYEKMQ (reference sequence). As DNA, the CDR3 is TGTGCCAGCAGCCTCCGGGACAAAAACACTGAAGCTTTCTTT. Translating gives CASSLRDKNTEAFF. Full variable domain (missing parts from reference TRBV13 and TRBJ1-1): AAGVIQSPRHLIKEKRETATLKCYPIPRHDTVYWYQQGPGQDPQFLISFYEKMQSDKGSIPDRFSAQQFSDYHSELNMSSLELGDSALYFCASSLRDKNTEAFFGQGTRLTVV.

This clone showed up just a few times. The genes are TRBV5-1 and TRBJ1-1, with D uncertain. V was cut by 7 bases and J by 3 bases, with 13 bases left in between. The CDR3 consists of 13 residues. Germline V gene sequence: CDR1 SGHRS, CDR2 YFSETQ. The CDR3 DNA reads TGCGCCAGCCGACCAGACGGAGACACTGAAGCTTTCTTT. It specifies CASRPDGDTEAFF. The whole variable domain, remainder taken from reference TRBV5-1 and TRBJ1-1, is KAGVTQTPRYLIKTRGQQVTLSCSPISGHRSVSWYQQTPGQGLQFLFEYFSETQRNKGNFPGRFSGRQFSNSRSEMNVSTLELGDSALYLCASRPDGDTEAFFGQGTRLTVV.

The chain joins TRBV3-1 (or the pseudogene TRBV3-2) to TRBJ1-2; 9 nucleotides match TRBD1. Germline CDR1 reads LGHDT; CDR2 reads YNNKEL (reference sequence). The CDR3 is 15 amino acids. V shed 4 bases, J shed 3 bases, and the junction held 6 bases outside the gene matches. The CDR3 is CASSRTQGAYYGYTF. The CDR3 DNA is TGTGCCAGCAGCCGCACACAGGGGGCCTACTATGGCTACACCTTC.